Listed below are T cell receptor beta chains from one sample, sequenced in a study of blood T cell repertoires in COVID-19. Libraries were prepared by immunoSEQ multiplex PCR; TCRdb keeps only in-frame clonotypes and omits some of them. This table holds over 200,000 clones, 84% found once. The sample was PBMCs or T cells enriched from blood (not recorded which). Receptor source: a man aged 55 to 69 who had recovered from COVID-19. CDR3s include the opening cysteine and the closing phenylalanine or tryptophan. A D gene is named only where the DNA matches it firmly. A row's size may be missing; if present it is once, few, many or a size class.

-	TRBJ1-2	-	TRBV20-1	CSASYNSGYTF	TGCAGTGCTAGTTATAACAGTGGCTACACCTTC
-	TRBJ1-2	-	TRBV4-3	CASSQDLEGTSWGYTF	TGCGCCAGCAGCCAAGATCTCGAGGGAACCTCTTGGGGCTACACCTTC
-	TRBJ2-6	-	TRBV18	CASSGGVSGANVLTF	TGTGCCAGCTCAGGAGGGGTCTCTGGGGCCAACGTCCTGACTTTC
-	TRBJ1-2	-	TRBV19	CASHSPGGLLGYTF	TGTGCCAGTCACAGCCCGGGAGGTTTATTGGGCTACACCTTC
TRBD1	TRBJ1-2	-	TRBV6-7	CASSYTPPGGDGYTF	TGTGCCAGCAGTTACACTCCACCAGGGGGCGATGGCTACACCTTC
-	TRBJ1-1	-	TRBV24-1	CATSDREGEAFF	TGTGCCACCAGTGATAGGGAGGGTGAAGCTTTCTTT
-	TRBJ1-4	-	TRBV28	CASSLSLPGGEKLFF	TGTGCCAGCAGTTTATCTCTCCCCGGGGGTGAAAAACTGTTTTTT
-	TRBJ2-3	-	TRBV10-1	CASSPGGRTDTDTQYF	TGCGCCAGCAGCCCGGGCGGCAGGACAGACACAGATACGCAGTATTTT
TRBD1	TRBJ1-1	-	TRBV28	CASSSGTGITEAFF	TGTGCCAGCAGTTCAGGGACAGGTATCACTGAAGCTTTCTTT
-	TRBJ1-2	-	TRBV6-6	CASSYSQVSPSRYTF	TGTGCCAGCAGTTACTCTCAGGTTTCCCCTTCCCGCTACACCTTC
TRBD2	TRBJ2-3	-	TRBV4-1	CASSQVGTSGVTDTQYF	TGCGCCAGCAGCCAAGTAGGGACTAGCGGGGTCACAGATACGCAGTATTTT
-	TRBJ2-1	once	TRBV24-1	CATSGRQGMNEQFF	TGTGCCACCAGTGGTCGGCAGGGAATGAATGAGCAGTTCTTC
-	TRBJ1-3	-	TRBV2	CASRTGLGNTIYF	TGTGCCAGCAGAACAGGACTAGGCAACACCATATATTTT
TRBD1	TRBJ1-5	-	TRBV6-1	CASSEKPTGTALNQPQHF	TGTGCCAGCAGTGAGAAGCCAACCGGGACAGCCCTCAATCAGCCCCAGCATTTT
-	TRBJ2-2	-	TRBV18	CASSMGANTGELFF	TGTGCCAGCTCGATGGGAGCGAACACCGGGGAGCTGTTTTTT
-	TRBJ2-2	-	TRBV19	CASSIGGRNTGELFF	TGTGCCAGTAGTATTGGAGGGAGGAACACCGGGGAGCTGTTTTTT
TRBD1	TRBJ1-2	-	TRBV9	CASSRGGTGDLYGYTF	TGTGCCAGCAGCCGAGGGGGGACAGGGGATCTCTATGGCTACACCTTC
-	TRBJ2-1	-	TRBV15	CATSRETAYNEQFF	TGTGCCACCAGCAGAGAGACAGCTTACAATGAGCAGTTCTTC
-	TRBJ1-2	-	TRBV18	CASSPVQTNYGYTF	TGTGCCAGCTCACCAGTACAGACTAACTATGGCTACACCTTC
-	TRBJ2-5	-	TRBV24-1	CATSESGEQETQYF	TGTGCCACCAGTGAGTCAGGGGAACAGGAGACCCAGTACTTC
TRBD2	TRBJ2-7	few	TRBV5-5	CASSFQLAGGINYEQYF	TGTGCCAGCAGCTTCCAACTAGCGGGGGGAATTAACTACGAGCAGTACTTC
-	TRBJ1-1	few	TRBV7-9	CASSSAQGEAFF	TGTGCCAGCAGCTCAGCACAGGGTGAAGCTTTCTTT